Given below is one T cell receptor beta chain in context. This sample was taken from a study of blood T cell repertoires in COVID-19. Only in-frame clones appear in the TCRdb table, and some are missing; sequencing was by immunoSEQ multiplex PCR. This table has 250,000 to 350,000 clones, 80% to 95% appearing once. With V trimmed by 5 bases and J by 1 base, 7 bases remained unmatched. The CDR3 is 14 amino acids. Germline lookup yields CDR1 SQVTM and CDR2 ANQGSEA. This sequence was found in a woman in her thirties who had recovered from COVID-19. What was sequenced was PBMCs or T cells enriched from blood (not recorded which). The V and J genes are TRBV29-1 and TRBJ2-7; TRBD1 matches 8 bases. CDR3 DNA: TGCAGCGTTACTAACCGGGACAGGTCCTACGAGCAGTACTTC. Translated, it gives CSVTNRDRSYEQYF.